The 4 T cell receptor beta chains reported below all come from one sample, sequenced in a study of tumor and adjacent non-tumor tissue in lung cancer (dated by TCRdb to 2016 to 2019). Libraries came from multiplex PCR. The sequencer was an Illumina HiSeq 2500. TCRbeta libraries were constructed through three rounds of nested PCR with primers (Table S4) according to protocols adapted from ARM-PCR. In-frame beta chains were kept once TCRdb had trimmed the public reads at Q25 with fastp and called clones with MiXCR. Merged by CDR3 protein, the rows form single entries marked with the most common genes and DNA. For this sample there are about 200,000 distinct CDR3 sequences; about 76% appear just once. 20% to 25% of the sample is in the top ten clones. RNA was isolated from bulk, unsorted tissue, and RNA quality was assessed with a NanoDrop ND-1000 and an Agilent 2100. Specimen: lung tumor tissue. These receptors all come from a man aged 60-69 years with non-small cell lung cancer.

Note on this clonotype: One end of the junction does not line up with germline, which may come from a read error. This sequence joins TRBV7-9 and TRBJ2-5; D is ambiguous. Germline CDR1 SEHNR, CDR2 FQNEAQ (reference sequence). The CDR3 covers 12 residues. The CDR3 loop is CASSLVRETQYF. The CDR3, as DNA: TGTGCCAGCAGCTTAGTTCGAGAGACCCAGTATTTC.

With regard to this clonotype: Germline and junction disagree at one end, which may indicate a read error. The V gene is TRBV5-1, the J gene TRBJ1-3; D gene uncertain. The germline CDR1 and CDR2 sequences are SGHRS and YFSETQ. The CDR3 is 14 residues long. The CDR3 spells CASSPGSPGNTIYF. As DNA, the CDR3 is TGCGCCAGCAGCCCAGGTTCTCCTGGAAACACTATATATTTT.

This clonotype was counted at least ten times. This sequence joins TRBV20-1 and TRBJ1-1; D is possibly TRBD1 (5 bases). Germline lookup yields CDR1 DFQATT and CDR2 SNEGSKA (reference sequence). Deletions cut 1 base from V and 5 bases from J, with 23 bases between. This CDR3 has 17 residues. CDR3 residues: CSARVVGTGRGGTEAFF. CDR3 sequence (DNA): TGCAGTGCTAGAGTAGTGGGCACGGGGCGGGGAGGGACTGAAGCTTTCTTT.

Comment on this clonotype: Sequence at one end of the junction differs from germline and may be a read error. V is TRBV6-5 and J is TRBJ2-3; the match to TRBD2 covers 7 bases. The CDR3 is 16 residues long. CDR1 and CDR2 from the germline V gene are MNHEY and SVGAGI. This chain's CDR3 is CASSRVGTTSTDTQCF. The DNA for the CDR3 is TGTGCCAGCAGCCGGGTGGGGACTACTTCCACAGATACGCAGTGTTTT.